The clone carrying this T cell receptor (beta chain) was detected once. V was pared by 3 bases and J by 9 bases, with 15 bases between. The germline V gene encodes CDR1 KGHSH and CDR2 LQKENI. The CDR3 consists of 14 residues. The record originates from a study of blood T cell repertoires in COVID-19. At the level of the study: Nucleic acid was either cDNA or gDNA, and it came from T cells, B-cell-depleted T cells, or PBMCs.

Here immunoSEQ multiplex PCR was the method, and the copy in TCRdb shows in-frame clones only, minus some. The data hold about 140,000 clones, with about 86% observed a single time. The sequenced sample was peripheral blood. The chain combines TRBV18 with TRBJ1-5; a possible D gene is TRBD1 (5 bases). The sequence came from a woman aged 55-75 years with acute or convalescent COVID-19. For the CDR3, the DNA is TGTGCCAGCTCACCTACCAGGGAAGCTAGGCCCCAGCATTTT. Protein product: CASSPTREARPQHF. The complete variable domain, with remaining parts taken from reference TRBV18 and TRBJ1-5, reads NAGVMQNPRHLVRRRGQEARLRCSPMKGHSHVYWYRQLPEEGLKFMVYLQKENIIDESGMPKERFSAEFPKEGPSILRIQQVVRGDSAAYFCASSPTREARPQHFGDGTRLSIL.